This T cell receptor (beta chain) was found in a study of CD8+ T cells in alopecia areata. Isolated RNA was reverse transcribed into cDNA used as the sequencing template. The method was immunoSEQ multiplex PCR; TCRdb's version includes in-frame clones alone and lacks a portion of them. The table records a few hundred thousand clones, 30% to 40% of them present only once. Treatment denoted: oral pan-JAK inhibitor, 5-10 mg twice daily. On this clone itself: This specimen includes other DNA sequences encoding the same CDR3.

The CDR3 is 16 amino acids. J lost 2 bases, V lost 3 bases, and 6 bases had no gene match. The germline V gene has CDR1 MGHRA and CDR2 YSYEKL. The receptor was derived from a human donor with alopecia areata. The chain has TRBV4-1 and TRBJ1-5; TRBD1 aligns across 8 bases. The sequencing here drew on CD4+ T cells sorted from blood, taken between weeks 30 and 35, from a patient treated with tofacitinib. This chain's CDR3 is CASSQGGTGRNQPQHF. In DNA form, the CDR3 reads TGCGCCAGCAGCCAGGGGGGGACAGGTCGCAATCAGCCCCAGCATTTT.